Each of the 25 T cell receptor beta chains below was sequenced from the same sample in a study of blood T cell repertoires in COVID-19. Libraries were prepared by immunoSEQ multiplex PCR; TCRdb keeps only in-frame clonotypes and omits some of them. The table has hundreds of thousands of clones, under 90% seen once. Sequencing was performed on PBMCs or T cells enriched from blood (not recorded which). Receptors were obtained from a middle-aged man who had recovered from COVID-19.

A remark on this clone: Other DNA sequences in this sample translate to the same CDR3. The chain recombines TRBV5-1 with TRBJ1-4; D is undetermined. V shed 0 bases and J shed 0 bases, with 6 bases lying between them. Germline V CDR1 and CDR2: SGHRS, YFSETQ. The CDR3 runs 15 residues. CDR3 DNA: TGCGCCAGCAGCTTGGGCCAGTCAACTAATGAAAAACTGTTTTTT. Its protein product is CASSLGQSTNEKLFF.

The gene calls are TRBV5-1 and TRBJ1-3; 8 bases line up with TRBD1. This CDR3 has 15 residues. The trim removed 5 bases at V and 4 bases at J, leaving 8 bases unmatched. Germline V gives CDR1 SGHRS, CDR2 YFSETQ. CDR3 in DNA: TGCGCCAGCAGGCAGTTGACAGGGGTAGGAAACACCATATATTTT. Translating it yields CASRQLTGVGNTIYF.

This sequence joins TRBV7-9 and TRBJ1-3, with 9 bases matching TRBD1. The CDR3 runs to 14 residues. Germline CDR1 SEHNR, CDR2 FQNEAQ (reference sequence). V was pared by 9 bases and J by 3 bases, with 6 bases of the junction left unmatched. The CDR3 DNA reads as TGTGCCAGTAATACAGGGGGCGATGGAAACACCATATATTTT. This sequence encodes CASNTGGDGNTIYF.

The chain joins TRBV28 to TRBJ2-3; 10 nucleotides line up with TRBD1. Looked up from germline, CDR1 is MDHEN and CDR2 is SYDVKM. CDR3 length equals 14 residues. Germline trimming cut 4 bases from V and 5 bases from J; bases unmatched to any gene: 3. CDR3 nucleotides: TGTGCCAGCAGTTGGGGACAGGGGATAGATACGCAGTATTTT. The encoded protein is CASSWGQGIDTQYF.

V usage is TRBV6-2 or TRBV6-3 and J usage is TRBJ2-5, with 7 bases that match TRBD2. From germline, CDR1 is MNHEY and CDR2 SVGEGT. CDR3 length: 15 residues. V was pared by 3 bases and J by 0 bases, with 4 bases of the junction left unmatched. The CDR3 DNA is TGTGCCAGCAGTTATACGACTAGCTACCAAGAGACCCAGTACTTC. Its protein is CASSYTTSYQETQYF.

CDR3 sequence reads: CASSTTGANQPQHF. The CDR3, as DNA: TGTGCCAGTAGTACGACAGGGGCCAATCAGCCCCAGCATTTT. The chain combines TRBV19 with TRBJ1-5; 8 bases map to TRBD1. This CDR3 spans 14 amino acids. V lost 4 bases and J lost 3; bases outside the gene matches: 2. The germline V gene has CDR1 LNHDA and CDR2 SQIVND (reference sequence).

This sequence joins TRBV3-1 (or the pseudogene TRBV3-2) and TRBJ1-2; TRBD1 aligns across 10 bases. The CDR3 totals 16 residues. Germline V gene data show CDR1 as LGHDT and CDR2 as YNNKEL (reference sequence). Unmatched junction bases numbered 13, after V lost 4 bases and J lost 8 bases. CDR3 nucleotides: TGTGCCAGCAGCCCCACCCGGGAGACAGGGGGCAGGGGCTACACCTTC. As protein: CASSPTRETGGRGYTF.

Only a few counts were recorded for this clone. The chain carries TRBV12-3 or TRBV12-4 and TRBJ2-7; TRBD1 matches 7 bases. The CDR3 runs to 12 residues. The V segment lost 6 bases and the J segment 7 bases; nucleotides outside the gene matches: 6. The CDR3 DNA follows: TGTGCCAGCAGACAGGGGTCTGAAGAGCAGTACTTC. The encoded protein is CASRQGSEEQYF.

CDR3 nucleotide sequence: TGTGCCAGCAGCCCCTGGGACAGGGGGCTGAACGGGGAGCTGTTTTTT. The encoded protein is CASSPWDRGLNGELFF. The V gene is TRBV5-4, the J gene TRBJ2-2, with TRBD1 identical over 12 bases. Germline V CDR1 and CDR2: SGHNT, YYREEE (reference sequence). Trimming removed 4 bases from V and 7 bases from J; junction bases left unmatched: 8. The CDR3 runs to 16 residues.

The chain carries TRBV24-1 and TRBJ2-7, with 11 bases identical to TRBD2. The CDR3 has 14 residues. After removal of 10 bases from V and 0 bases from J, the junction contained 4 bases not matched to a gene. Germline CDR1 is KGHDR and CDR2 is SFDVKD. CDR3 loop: CATSSGRGSYEQYF. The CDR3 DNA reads TGTGCCACAAGTAGCGGGAGGGGCTCCTACGAGCAGTACTTC.

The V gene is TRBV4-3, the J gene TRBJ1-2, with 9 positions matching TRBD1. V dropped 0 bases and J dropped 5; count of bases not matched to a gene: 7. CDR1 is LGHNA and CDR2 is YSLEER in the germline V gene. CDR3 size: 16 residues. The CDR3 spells CASSQDLTGGWYGYTF. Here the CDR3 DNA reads TGCGCCAGCAGCCAAGATCTAACAGGGGGCTGGTATGGCTACACCTTC.

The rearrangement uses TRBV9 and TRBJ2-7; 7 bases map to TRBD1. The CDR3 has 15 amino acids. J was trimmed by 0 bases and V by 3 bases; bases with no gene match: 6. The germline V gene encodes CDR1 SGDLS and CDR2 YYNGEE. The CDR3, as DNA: TGTGCCAGCAGCGCCCCGGACAGGCCCTCCTACGAGCAGTACTTC. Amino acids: CASSAPDRPSYEQYF.

The CDR3 DNA reads TGTGCCAGCAGCCAAGACCTGACAGGGGACTACGAGCAGTACTTC. Its translation: CASSQDLTGDYEQYF. V gene TRBV4-2 combines with J gene TRBJ2-7; 8 bases are shared with TRBD1. CDR1 and CDR2 from the germline V gene are LGHNA and YNFKEQ. J was trimmed by 3 bases and V by 0 bases; bases with no gene match: 4. This CDR3 comprises 15 residues.

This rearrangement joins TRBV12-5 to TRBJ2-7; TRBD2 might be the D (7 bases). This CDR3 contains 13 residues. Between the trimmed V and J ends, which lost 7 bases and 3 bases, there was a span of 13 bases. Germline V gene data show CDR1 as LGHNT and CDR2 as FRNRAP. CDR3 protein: CASVTGGIYEQYF. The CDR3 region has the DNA TGTGCTAGTGTTACGGGGGGCATCTACGAGCAGTACTTC.

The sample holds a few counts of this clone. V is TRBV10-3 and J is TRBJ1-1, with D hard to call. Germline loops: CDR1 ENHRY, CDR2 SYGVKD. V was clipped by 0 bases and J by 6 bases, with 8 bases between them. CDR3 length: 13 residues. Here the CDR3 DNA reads TGTGCCATCAGTGAGTCCCGGGATTCTGAAGCTTTCTTT. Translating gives CAISESRDSEAFF.

CDR3: CASNLLTGGRNYGYTF. CDR3 bases: TGTGCCAGCAACCTACTGACAGGGGGCCGAAACTATGGCTACACCTTC. The chain uses TRBV7-9 and TRBJ1-2, with 10 bases lining up with TRBD1. The CDR3 totals 16 residues. Trimming cost V 7 bases and J 2 bases; bases outside gene matches: 10. Germline V gene lookup returns CDR1 SEHNR and CDR2 FQNEAQ (reference sequence).

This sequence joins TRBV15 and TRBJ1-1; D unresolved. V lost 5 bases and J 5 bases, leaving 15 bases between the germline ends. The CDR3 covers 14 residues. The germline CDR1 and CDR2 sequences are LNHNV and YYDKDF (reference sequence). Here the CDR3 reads CATSSVHSGTEAFF. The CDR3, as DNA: TGTGCCACCAGCTCGGTCCACAGTGGGACTGAAGCTTTCTTT.

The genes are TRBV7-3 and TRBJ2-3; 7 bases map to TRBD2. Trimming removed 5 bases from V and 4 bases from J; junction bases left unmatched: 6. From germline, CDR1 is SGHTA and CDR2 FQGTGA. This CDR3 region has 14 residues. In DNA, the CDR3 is TGTGCCAGCAGCCTCCAGCGGGGATCAGATACGCAGTATTTT. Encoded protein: CASSLQRGSDTQYF.

CDR3: CASSYSGTGPYTF. Written as DNA, the CDR3 is TGTGCCAGCAGTTACTCCGGGACAGGGCCGTACACCTTC. The V gene is TRBV6-7, the J gene TRBJ1-2; 9 bases line up with TRBD1. TRBV6-7 falls under the ORF class, with uncertain function. This CDR3 has 13 residues. Unmatched junction bases numbered 4, after V lost 0 bases and J lost 11 bases.

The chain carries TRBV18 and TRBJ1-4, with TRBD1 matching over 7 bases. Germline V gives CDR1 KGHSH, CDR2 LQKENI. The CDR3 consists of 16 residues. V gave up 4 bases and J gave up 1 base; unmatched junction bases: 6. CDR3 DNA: TGTGCCAGCTCACTACGACAGGGCGGAACTAATGAAAAACTGTTTTTT. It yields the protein CASSLRQGGTNEKLFF. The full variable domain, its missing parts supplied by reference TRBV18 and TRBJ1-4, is NAGVMQNPRHLVRRRGQEARLRCSPMKGHSHVYWYRQLPEEGLKFMVYLQKENIIDESGMPKERFSAEFPKEGPSILRIQQVVRGDSAAYFCASSLRQGGTNEKLFFGSGTQLSVL.

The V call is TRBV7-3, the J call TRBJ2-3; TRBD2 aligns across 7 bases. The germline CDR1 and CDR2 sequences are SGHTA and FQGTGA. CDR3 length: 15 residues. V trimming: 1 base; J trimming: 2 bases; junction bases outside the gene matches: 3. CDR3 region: CASSLSGGPTDTQYF. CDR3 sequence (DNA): TGTGCCAGCAGCTTAAGCGGGGGTCCCACAGATACGCAGTATTTT.

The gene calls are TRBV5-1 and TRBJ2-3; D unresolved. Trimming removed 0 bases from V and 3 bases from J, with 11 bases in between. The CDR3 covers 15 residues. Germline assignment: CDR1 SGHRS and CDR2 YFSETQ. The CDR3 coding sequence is TGCGCCAGCAGCTTGGGCCACCTCGGGACAGATACGCAGTATTTT. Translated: CASSLGHLGTDTQYF. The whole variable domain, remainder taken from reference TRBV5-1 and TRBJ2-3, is KAGVTQTPRYLIKTRGQQVTLSCSPISGHRSVSWYQQTPGQGLQFLFEYFSETQRNKGNFPGRFSGRQFSNSRSEMNVSTLELGDSALYLCASSLGHLGTDTQYFGPGTRLTVL.

This CDR3 is CSATLADEQFF. DNA of the CDR3: TGCAGTGCTACCTTGGCGGATGAGCAGTTCTTC. The chain combines TRBV20-1 with TRBJ2-1; D unresolved. Trimming removed 4 bases from V and 8 bases from J, with 9 bases in between. Germline CDR1 reads DFQATT; CDR2 reads SNEGSKA (reference sequence). The CDR3 consists of 11 residues.

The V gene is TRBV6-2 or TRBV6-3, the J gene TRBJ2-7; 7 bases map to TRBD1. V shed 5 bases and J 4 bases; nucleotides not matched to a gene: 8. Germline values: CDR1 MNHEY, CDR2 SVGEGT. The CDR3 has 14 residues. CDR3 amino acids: CASSNPTGWYEQYF. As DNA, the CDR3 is TGTGCCAGCAGTAATCCGACAGGGTGGTACGAGCAGTACTTC.

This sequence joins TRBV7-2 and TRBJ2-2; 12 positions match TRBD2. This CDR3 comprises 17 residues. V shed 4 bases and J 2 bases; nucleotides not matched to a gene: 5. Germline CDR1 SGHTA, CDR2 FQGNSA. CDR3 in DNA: TGTGCCAGCAGCTCCAGGACTAGCGGGGCCAACACCGGGGAGCTGTTTTTT. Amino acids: CASSSRTSGANTGELFF.